What follows is one T cell receptor beta chain and its context. No antigen is known for it. These data come from a study of cytomegalovirus exposure and HLA in healthy donors. Study-level results: Near-uniform donor sequencing depth was presumed by presence/absence analyses. In a later analysis, common viral pathogens appeared linked to several of the most significant clusters. Most likely, a cluster of highly shared sequence variants arose as a sequencing artifact.

Germline CDR1 and CDR2: SNHLY and FYNNEI. The length of the CDR3 is 13 residues. The V and J ends lost 5 bases and 6 bases, in that order; junction bases with no gene match: 4. Healthy donors of bone marrow made up the group. The PCR contained 60 Vbeta and 13 Jbeta primers. Data came from immunoSEQ multiplex PCR; TCRdb stores just in-frame clones and leaves some out. The sample lists some 130,000 clones, 70% to 80% occurring once. Sequenced material: PBMCs. The clonotype comes from a man aged 25-45 years in good health and CMV-seronegative. The rearrangement links TRBV2 to TRBJ1-1; 9 nucleotides align to TRBD1. As DNA, the CDR3 is TGTGCCAGCAGTACAGGGGGCACCTCTGAAGCTTTCTTT. It codes for CASSTGGTSEAFF.